Listed here are 17 T cell receptor beta chains from one sample, sequenced in a study of T cells in women clearing cervical HPV infection. Assay: immunoSEQ multiplex PCR; the TCRdb copy retains only in-frame clones and omits some. The sample table sets out tens of thousands of clones. Sequenced sample: blood buffy coat. All receptors come from a woman aged 18 to 75 with a cervical HPV16 infection that either progressed to CIN3+ or cleared (not recorded which).

About this clone itself: The CDR3 extends 3 residues past the end of the read, so its final part is completed from the germline J gene. The genes are TRBV6-1 and TRBJ1-4, with 7 bases matching TRBD1. Germline V gene data show CDR1 as MNHNS and CDR2 as SASEGT. The CDR3 loop spans 17 amino acids. V lost 2 bases to trimming and J lost 5 bases; unmatched junction nucleotides: 11. Incomplete CDR3 DNA: TGTGCCAGCAGTGAATGGACAGGTGCGTTCCAGAATGAAAAA. Translating gives CASSEWTGAFQNEK. In full, the CDR3 reads CASSEWTGAFQNEKLFF.

Comments on this clone: The CDR3 is cut off 3 residues early in the read; its end comes from the germline J gene. This sequence joins TRBV7-9 and TRBJ1-1; no reliable D call. The V end lost 3 bases, the J end lost 4 bases, and 9 bases lay between the germline ends. The CDR3 runs 13 residues. CDR1 is SEHNR and CDR2 is FQNEAQ in the germline V gene (reference sequence). The chain's CDR3 is CASSFGPATEAFF. Incomplete CDR3 DNA: TGTGCCAGCAGCTTTGGGCCGGCCACTGAA.

On this clone: The read ends 3 residues shy of where the CDR3 ends; the end is completed using the germline J gene. The rearrangement uses TRBV20-1 and TRBJ2-5, with TRBD2 identical over 11 bases. CDR1 and CDR2 (germline): DFQATT, SNEGSKA (reference sequence). The CDR3 is 15 amino acids. The V and J ends lost 0 bases and 5 bases, in that order; junction bases with no gene match: 5. CDR3 amino acids: CSARDSGGAWETQYF. CDR3 bases read: TGCAGTGCTAGAGATAGCGGGGGGGCCTGGGAGACC.

Of note for this clone: The read falls 3 residues short of the CDR3 end, and the missing part is taken from the germline J gene. The chain uses TRBV10-1 and TRBJ2-3, with 14 positions matching TRBD2. The germline CDR1 and CDR2 sequences are WNHNN and SYGVQD (reference sequence). The CDR3 length is 16 residues. V trimming: 6 bases; J trimming: 4 bases; junction bases outside the gene matches: 6. The CDR3 protein is CASRRLAGGPPDTQYF. CDR3 bases read: TGCGCCAGCAGACGACTAGCGGGGGGGCCCCCAGATACG.

In the case of this clone: The read terminates 3 residues before the CDR3 end, so the remaining end is supplied by the germline J gene. The chain employs TRBV7-8 and TRBJ2-1; TRBD2 aligns across 11 bases. The CDR3 runs to 17 residues. V lost 4 bases, J lost 3 bases, and 8 bases stayed unmatched. CDR1 is SGHVS, CDR2 FQNEAQ, per germline. The chain's CDR3 is CASSSRGLAGGYNEQFF. The sequenced part of the CDR3 DNA is TGTGCCAGCAGCTCGCGCGGGCTAGCGGGGGGCTACAATGAG. Variable domain in full (rest from reference TRBV7-8 and TRBJ2-1): GAGVSQSPRYKVAKRGQDVALRCDPISGHVSLFWYQQALGQGPEFLTYFQNEAQLDKSGLPSDRFFAERPEGSVSTLKIQRTQQEDSAVYLCASSSRGLAGGYNEQFFGPGTRLTVL.

Points on this clone: The read terminates 3 residues before the CDR3 end, so the remaining end is supplied by the germline J gene. The V and J genes are TRBV27 and TRBJ1-6; 10 nucleotides align to TRBD1. The CDR3 covers 16 residues. Trimming removed 4 bases from V and 6 bases from J; junction bases left unmatched: 6. Per germline, CDR1 MNHEY and CDR2 SMNVEV (reference sequence). CDR3 bases read: TGTGCCAGCAGTTATCGGACAGGGGGTGGTAATTCACCC. Protein sequence: CASSYRTGGGNSP. The full CDR3 protein is CASSYRTGGGNSPLHF.

About this clone itself: The read falls 3 residues short of the CDR3 end, and the missing part is taken from the germline J gene. The chain links TRBV19 to TRBJ2-3; 12 nucleotides line up with TRBD2. Germline loops: CDR1 LNHDA, CDR2 SQIVND (reference sequence). The V and J ends lost 9 bases and 3 bases, in that order; junction bases with no gene match: 7. This CDR3 is 15 amino acids long. The CDR3: CASRGLAGGTDTQYF. The CDR3 bases that were read are TGTGCCAGCCGGGGACTAGCGGGTGGAACAGATACG.

Comments on this clone: An end of the junction differs from the germline gene, which may be a read error. The CDR3 reads CAWSLGGNQPQHF. The CDR3 bases that were read are TGTGCCTGGAGTCTAGGGGGCAACCAGCCC. The rearrangement joins TRBV30 to TRBJ1-5; 7 bases are shared with TRBD1. The CDR3 extends 3 residues past the end of the read, so its final part is completed from the germline J gene. The CDR3 has 13 amino acids. Germline CDR1 reads GTSNPN; CDR2 reads SVGIG (reference sequence).

Comment on this clone: The read ends 3 residues before the CDR3 terminus; that terminus is restored from the germline J gene. This chain joins TRBV4-1 and TRBJ2-1; unclear D gene. Germline V gene sequence: CDR1 MGHRA, CDR2 YSYEKL. This CDR3 spans 17 amino acids. The V gene lost 1 base and the J gene lost 4 bases, with 17 bases spanning the gap. The CDR3 here is CASSQGLKGLLYNEQFF. The sequenced CDR3 bases are TGCGCCAGCAGCCAAGGATTGAAGGGTTTGCTGTACAATGAG.

Remarks on this clone: The read ends 3 residues early relative to the CDR3; the germline J gene fills the gap. Other DNA sequences in this specimen translate into the identical CDR3. The J gene is TRBJ2-2, the V gene TRBV2; 9 bases fit TRBD2. V dropped 6 bases and J dropped 2; count of bases not matched to a gene: 4. The germline CDR1 and CDR2 sequences are SNHLY and FYNNEI. This CDR3 has 15 amino acids. The DNA read from the CDR3 is TGTGCCAGCAGGGGTCTAGCGGGAAACACCGGGGAG. It encodes CASRGLAGNTGE. The CDR3, in full, reads CASRGLAGNTGELFF.

With respect to this clone: The CDR3 end is not reached by the read, which stops 3 residues before it; the germline J gene fills it in. V is TRBV7-2 and J is TRBJ2-3; D may be TRBD1 (7 bases). The CDR3 totals 15 residues. Trimming shortened V by 1 base and J by 4 bases, and 12 bases separated the two germline ends. Germline V lookup: CDR1 SGHTA, CDR2 FQGNSA. The DNA read from the CDR3 is TGTGCCAGCAGCTTAGGTGGCAGGGGGGCAGATACG. This translates into CASSLGGRGADT. The entire CDR3 reads CASSLGGRGADTQYF.

On this clone: The read finishes 3 residues shy of the CDR3 end, and the germline J gene is used to complete it. This chain connects TRBV13 to TRBJ2-5; 8 nucleotides align to TRBD2. Germline values: CDR1 PRHDT, CDR2 FYEKMQ (reference sequence). The CDR3 covers 14 residues. V trimming: 4 bases; J trimming: 1 base; junction bases outside the gene matches: 2. CDR3 amino acids: CASSSAGVQETQYF. CDR3 DNA (partial): TGTGCCAGCAGCTCAGCGGGGGTCCAAGAGACC.

Measured by frequency, this clone is medium-sized. The read comes to an end 3 residues before the CDR3 does, leaving the germline J gene to fill in the end. The V call is TRBV20-1, the J call TRBJ2-2; 7 bases agree with TRBD1. The V gene's germline CDR1 is DFQATT and CDR2 SNEGSKA (reference sequence). The CDR3 has 15 amino acids. J was trimmed by 0 bases and V by 5 bases; bases with no gene match: 6. CDR3 DNA, as far as it was read: TGCAGTGCTCTCAGGGGGATTACGAACACCGGGGAG. Translating gives CSALRGITNTGE. The full CDR3 is CSALRGITNTGELFF.

In regard to this clone: The sequenced fragment ends 3 residues before the CDR3 boundary, so the rest is inferred from the germline J gene. The rearrangement uses TRBV20-1 and TRBJ2-3; TRBD1 matches at 7 bases. Losses at the gene ends were 6 bases for V and 0 bases for J; bases not matched to a gene: 12. CDR3 length equals 16 residues. Germline CDR1 and CDR2: DFQATT and SNEGSKA (reference sequence). Partial CDR3 DNA: TGCAGTGCAGAACAGGGGACCACCTCTAGCACAGATACG. It translates to CSAEQGTTSSTDT. From start to end, the CDR3 is CSAEQGTTSSTDTQYF.

To note about this clone: The CDR3 goes on 3 residues after the read ends, and that part is filled in from the germline J gene. The rearrangement uses TRBV5-1 and TRBJ1-2; 7 nucleotides agree with TRBD1. With 4 bases clipped from V and 4 bases from J, the junction kept 13 bases outside the gene matches. The germline gives CDR1 SGHRS, CDR2 YFSETQ. CDR3 length: 16 residues. The CDR3 DNA, read in part, is TGCGCCAGCAGCCCGGGGGTAGGGGGCGATGGCTATGGC. Protein sequence: CASSPGVGGDGYG. The whole CDR3 region reads CASSPGVGGDGYGYTF.

With respect to this clone: The sequence runs out 3 residues before the end of the CDR3; the remainder is reconstructed from the germline J gene. The chain links TRBV19 to TRBJ2-2, with a possible D match to TRBD1 (5 bases). CDR1 is LNHDA and CDR2 is SQIVND in the germline V gene (reference sequence). The CDR3 has 16 amino acids. CDR3 bases read: TGTGCCAGTAGTACCGACAGAGGCAAGCAATATGAAAAG. It yields the protein CASSTDRGKQYEK. The whole CDR3 is CASSTDRGKQYEKLFF.

As concerns this clone: The read finishes 3 residues shy of the CDR3 end, and the germline J gene is used to complete it. This sequence joins TRBV13 and TRBJ2-2; TRBD2 agrees at 13 bases. The CDR3 has 18 amino acids. The germline V gene has CDR1 PRHDT and CDR2 FYEKMQ (reference sequence). V lost 5 bases and J lost 3; bases outside the gene matches: 9. CDR3 DNA (partial): TGTGCCAGCAGCCCAACGGGACTAGCGGGACCCGACACCGGGGAG. It yields the protein CASSPTGLAGPDTGE. The CDR3, in full, reads CASSPTGLAGPDTGELFF.